This T cell receptor beta chain was sequenced during a study of early T cells in non-severe SARS-CoV-2 infection. V was pared by 1 base and J by 8 bases, with 23 bases between. The CDR3 is 18 amino acids. Germline lookup yields CDR1 LGHNA and CDR2 YSLEER. Researchers attached unique molecular identifiers to individual cDNA molecules. MiXCR was run by TCRdb on the 5' RACE reads, yielding one entry per CDR3 protein. Counted here are roughly 66,000 distinct CDR3 sequences, less than 9.5% occurring once; the ten biggest clones make up 3% to 3.5%. This clonotype appeared a few times. This clonotype originated in an adult who was a healthcare worker with PCR-confirmed SARS-CoV-2 infection or an uninfected control (not recorded which). Sequences were obtained from whole blood. This rearrangement joins TRBV4-3 to TRBJ2-2, with a tentative D call TRBD2 (6 bases). The CDR3 loop is CASSQAYPGTWNRGELFF. The CDR3 region has the DNA TGCGCCAGCAGCCAAGCTTACCCCGGGACTTGGAATAGGGGGGAGCTGTTTTTT.